Reported below is one T cell receptor (beta chain). The sample comes from a study of CD8 T cells in Susac syndrome. V lost 8 bases and J 8 bases, leaving 18 bases between the germline ends. CDR1 is MNHEY and CDR2 is SVGAGI in the germline V gene. CDR3 length: 13 residues. An input of about 0.45 to 1 ug of RNA was subjected to reverse transcription using random hexamers. immunoSEQ multiplex PCR amplified TCR beta CDR3 across 54 Vbeta, 13 Jbeta. TCRdb passed the immunoSEQ multiplex PCR reads through MiXCR, listing each CDR3 protein once. The sample lists 150,000 to 200,000 distinct CDR3 sequences, over 85% occurring once. The authors sequenced TCR beta from blood CD8+ and CD4+ T cells. Negative isolation was used for CD8+ and CD4+ T cells, and FACS enrichment was applied to TEMRA cells.

This clonotype was obtained from a human donor in good health. V gene TRBV6-5 combines with J gene TRBJ1-2; no reliable D call. The material sequenced was CD4+ T cells from PBMCs. CDR3 sequence: CASARPLSQGYTF. In DNA, the CDR3 is TGTGCCAGCGCTCGACCTCTTTCCCAGGGCTACACCTTC.